The sequence of this TCR beta chain was determined in a study of shared clonotypes between healthy human individuals. Study-level results: Sampling covered nothing but blood. Tissue TCR repertoires likely differ from those found in blood.

Germline V CDR1 and CDR2: LNHDA, SQIVND (reference sequence). V dropped 8 bases and J dropped 1 base, with 9 bases sitting between them. This CDR3 spans 13 amino acids. With regard to this clone: Its antigen is undetermined.

Naive CD8 populations comprised CD45RO-negative cells positively selected for CCR7, excluding terminally differentiated effector memory CD45RA+ cells. Those who donated, Caucasian adults without exception, all lived in Nashville, Tennessee. The method was immunoSEQ multiplex PCR; TCRdb's version includes in-frame clones alone and lacks a portion of them. This table holds hundreds of thousands of clones, roughly 95% found once. The chain carries TRBV19 and TRBJ2-1; D remains unclear. Source material: naive CD8+ T cells sorted from blood. The origin of this receptor is a woman in her twenties or thirties in good health. The CDR3 is CASRWDSYNEQFF. The CDR3 DNA reads TGTGCCAGTCGTTGGGATTCCTACAATGAGCAGTTCTTC.